The clone carrying this T cell receptor (beta chain) was detected only a few times. What it binds is unknown. V lost 4 bases and J lost 6, with 10 bases in between. The CDR3 covers 13 residues. The record originates from a study of blood T cells in healthy people across ages. A sample-barcoded 5' primer and a J-beta primer mix were used in a second PCR of roughly 6 to 12 cycles. TCRdb re-called the 5' RACE reads through MiXCR, storing one row per CDR3 protein. The table records fewer than 800,000 distinct CDR3 sequences, around 25% of them present only once. General study points: There was a strong correlation between TCR beta diversity and naive T cell percentage. As age increased, TCR beta diversity per million T cells fell in a roughly linear fashion. Those diversity estimates obtained from one million T cells were thought to be underestimates.

Separately, the same data were catalogued under a study of T cells of mothers and their children.

The V call is TRBV12-3 or TRBV12-4, the J call TRBJ2-1; possibly TRBD2 for D (5 bases). What was sequenced was blood. The TCR originated in a boy aged 5-17 years in good health. CDR3 nucleotide sequence: TGTGCCAGCAGTTCCACTAGACCCAATGAGCAGTTCTTC. This encodes CASSSTRPNEQFF.